This TCR beta chain was sequenced in a study of PD-L1 blockade in urothelial cancer. Study findings and constraints: Blood clones associated with the tumor expanded more at 3 weeks in durable-benefit patients.

This CDR3 region has 13 residues. Germline CDR1 reads GTSNPN; CDR2 reads SVGIG (reference sequence). Trimming shortened V by 6 bases and J by 0 bases, and 11 bases separated the two germline ends. The repertoire was sequenced with immunoSEQ multiplex PCR; TCRdb's copy has only in-frame clones and lacks some. The data show under 85,000 clones, with approximately 90% seen just once and approximately 0.89% held by the top ten. Concerning this clone: Its antigen is still unknown.

Time point denoted: peripheral blood 6 weeks after treatment start. The chain couples TRBV30 to TRBJ2-5; D may be TRBD2 (5 bases). Specimen: PBMCs, collected around atezolizumab (anti-PD-L1) treatment. This receptor was obtained from a woman aged 80 or over with urothelial cancer. CDR3 nucleotide sequence: TGTGCCTGCTCACGGGGTTACCAAGAGACCCAGTACTTC. The encoded protein is CACSRGYQETQYF.